This T cell receptor (beta chain) appears in the sequencing data of a study of T cells in Graves' hyperthyroidism and ophthalmopathy. The CDR3 runs 13 residues. V lost 5 bases and J lost 3; bases outside the gene matches: 3. Looked up from germline, CDR1 is SGHDN and CDR2 is FVKESK. What was amplified from RNA transcripts were TCR beta CDR3 regions. During a first-round RT-PCR of the TCR CDR3, the HTBI primer set was used. TCRdb used MiXCR to reprocess the multiplex PCR reads, holding one entry per CDR3 protein. In the table there are roughly 500,000 distinct CDR3 sequences, about 43% of which are singletons. Each diagnosis was grounded in clinical symptoms, serum thyroxine and TRAb, thyroid ultrasound, and orbital computed tomography. This clonotype was detected ten times or more.

The source of this sequence is an adult woman with Graves' disease, either hyperthyroidism or ophthalmopathy (not recorded which). Sequences were obtained from peripheral blood or thyroid tissue (not recorded which). The V call is TRBV14, the J call TRBJ2-5; 7 bases align to TRBD1. The CDR3 DNA reads as TGTGCCAGCAGCTCAGGACAGGAAGAGACCCAGTACTTC. The encoded protein is CASSSGQEETQYF.